This TCR beta chain was observed in a study of T-cell reconstitution after alpha-beta-depleted transplantation in children. Study observations and caveats: One year post-transplant, T-cell counts and diversity were largely derived from T cells produced anew. In some patients, recipient T cells and intrathymic progenitors surviving conditioning explained high day-60 diversity. Several hundred expanded graft clones reportedly supplied alpha-beta T cells about two months after transplant.

Germline CDR1 reads DFQATT; CDR2 reads SNEGSKA (reference sequence). Trimming shortened V by 3 bases and J by 2 bases, and 7 bases separated the two germline ends. This CDR3 spans 12 amino acids. A note on this clonotype: Antigen unknown.

TCRbeta library preparation incorporated unique molecular identifiers. TCRdb processed the PCR reads anew with MiXCR; each CDR3 protein has one entry. In the table there are approximately 1,000,000 distinct CDR3 sequences, roughly 29% of which are singletons. The chain has TRBV20-1 and TRBJ2-5; D is unresolved. The TCR comes from a boy in the first two years of life who had a stem cell transplant for SCID, so the T cells may come from the graft donor. The sequences come from PBMCs, mostly from graft donor cells, collected 360 days after TCRalphabeta/CD19-depleted stem cell transplant. The CDR3 region has the DNA TGCAGTGCTAGGGGTCAGCAAGAGACCCAGTACTTC. Amino acids: CSARGQQETQYF.